What follows are 2 T cell receptor beta chains derived from one specimen sequenced in a study of cytomegalovirus exposure and HLA in healthy donors. The PCR was carried out with 60 Vbeta primers and 13 Jbeta primers. Produced via immunoSEQ multiplex PCR; TCRdb's table is partial and in-frame only. The sample has around 200,000 clones; roughly four fifths are singletons. The sample consisted of PBMCs. The receptors were gathered from a man aged 25 to 40 in good health and CMV-seronegative.

This chain connects TRBV18 to TRBJ2-2, with D possibly being TRBD2 (5 bases). With 1 base removed from V and 0 bases from J, the gap between germline ends came to 6 bases. CDR1 and CDR2 (germline): KGHSH, LQKENI. This CDR3 contains 15 residues. This chain's CDR3 is CASSPRTPNTGELFF. CDR3 coding DNA: TGTGCCAGCTCACCACGGACTCCGAACACCGGGGAGCTGTTTTTT.

This chain links TRBV7-9 with TRBJ2-7; 13 bases are shared with TRBD2. The length of the CDR3 is 17 residues. The V segment lost 5 bases and the J segment 3 bases; nucleotides outside the gene matches: 10. The germline gives CDR1 SEHNR, CDR2 FQNEAQ (reference sequence). The CDR3, as DNA: TGTGCCAGCAGCCCCCGGACTAGCGGGAGCCCTTACTACGAGCAGTACTTC. Encoded protein: CASSPRTSGSPYYEQYF.